The 10 T cell receptor beta chains below all came from one sample that was sequenced in a study of OX40 agonist ivuxolimab in advanced cancers. Assay: immunoSEQ multiplex PCR; the TCRdb copy retains only in-frame clones and omits some. The repertoire consists of approximately 52,000 clones, with 70% to 85% occurring once and the leading ten covering 1% to 1.3%. This material consisted of CD4+ or CD8+ T cells sorted from blood, taken in a trial of the OX40 agonist ivuxolimab. The receptors stem from an adult with an advanced solid tumor such as melanoma, head and neck, liver or kidney cancer.

The genes are TRBV7-2 and TRBJ1-1; 8 nucleotides agree with TRBD1. Trimming cost V 4 bases and J 3 bases; bases outside gene matches: 7. The CDR3 contains 15 residues. Germline V gene data show CDR1 as SGHTA and CDR2 as FQGNSA. The CDR3 spells CASSSGQGMYTEAFF. CDR3 in DNA: TGTGCCAGCAGCTCCGGACAGGGAATGTACACTGAAGCTTTCTTT.

The CDR3 is CASSLLTSGRSTDTQYF. The CDR3 DNA reads as TGTGCCAGCAGCTTATTGACTAGCGGGAGGAGCACAGATACGCAGTATTTT. The rearrangement links TRBV7-3 to TRBJ2-3, with TRBD2 identical over 13 bases. Per the germline V gene, CDR1 is SGHTA and CDR2 is FQGTGA. V lost 2 bases and J lost 0; bases outside the gene matches: 2. CDR3 size: 17 residues.

This clone was counted once. The rearrangement uses TRBV6-5 and TRBJ1-2, with D hard to call. In germline, CDR1 is MNHEY, CDR2 SVGAGI. The CDR3 has 16 residues. V was cut by 0 bases and J by 0 bases, with 11 bases left in between. This chain's CDR3 is CASSYSTVGANYGYTF. In DNA, the CDR3 is TGTGCCAGCAGTTACTCGACCGTGGGAGCTAACTATGGCTACACCTTC.

CDR3 loop: CSGREQYF. The CDR3 nucleotides read TGCAGCGGACGGGAGCAGTACTTC. This sequence joins TRBV29-1 and TRBJ2-7; no firm D call. Trimming shortened V by 7 bases and J by 7 bases, and 5 bases separated the two germline ends. The CDR3 loop spans 8 amino acids. Germline-derived CDR1 and CDR2 are SQVTM and ANQGSEA.

The chain combines TRBV6-1 with TRBJ1-4; a weak D match, TRBD1 (6 bases). CDR1 is MNHNS and CDR2 is SASEGT in the germline V gene. The ends were cut back, 6 bases at V and 0 bases at J, with 8 bases in the middle. CDR3 length equals 14 residues. This CDR3 reads CASRGTTTNEKLFF. Here the CDR3 DNA reads TGTGCCAGCAGAGGGACAACAACTAATGAAAAACTGTTTTTT.

The chain uses TRBV18 and TRBJ1-3; D gene ambiguous. V was clipped by 3 bases and J by 0 bases, with 9 bases between them. Per the germline V gene, CDR1 is KGHSH and CDR2 is LQKENI. The CDR3 totals 15 residues. In nucleotides, the CDR3 is TGTGCCAGCTCACCCTCGACCCGCTCTGGAAACACCATATATTTT. This gives the protein CASSPSTRSGNTIYF.

The chain links TRBV18 to TRBJ2-7; 10 bases agree with TRBD1. CDR1 KGHSH and CDR2 LQKENI come from the germline V gene. CDR3 length: 15 amino acids. Trimming removed 0 bases from V and 2 bases from J; junction bases left unmatched: 1. CDR3 in amino acids: CASSPPGQGTYEQYF. CDR3 bases: TGTGCCAGCTCACCACCGGGACAGGGGACCTACGAGCAGTACTTC.

The genes are TRBV5-1 and TRBJ2-7, with TRBD2 matching 7 bases. Trimming at V came to 5 bases and at J to 3 bases, leaving 11 bases not matched to a gene. This CDR3 region has 15 residues. Germline values: CDR1 SGHRS, CDR2 YFSETQ. CDR3 protein: CASRGDLAAIYEQYF. In DNA, the CDR3 is TGCGCCAGCAGGGGGGATCTAGCGGCGATCTACGAGCAGTACTTC.

The DNA for the CDR3 is TGTGCCAGCAGCAAAGGGAGGCAGGGACGCACAGATACGCAGTATTTT. It yields the protein CASSKGRQGRTDTQYF. The gene calls are TRBV21-1 and TRBJ2-3. TRBV21-1 is noted as a pseudogene. CDR3 size: 16 residues.

The genes are TRBV28 and TRBJ1-2; 10 bases line up with TRBD1. In germline, CDR1 is MDHEN, CDR2 SYDVKM. J gave up 2 bases and V 4 bases, and 4 bases lay outside the gene matches. The CDR3 length is 15 residues. CDR3 DNA sequence: TGTGCCAGCAGTTCGGACAGGGGGGTAAACTATGGCTACACCTTC. Translated, it gives CASSSDRGVNYGYTF.